This TCR beta chain was observed in a study of blood T cells in healthy people across ages. Study background: Template switching recovered approximately one barcoded beta molecule for every two T cells.

It was with a sample-barcoded 5' primer and a J-beta primer mix that a second PCR of about 6 to 11 cycles was run. TCRdb reprocessed the 5' RACE reads via MiXCR and lists one record per CDR3 protein. The profile shows hundreds of thousands of distinct CDR3 sequences, approximately 53% of them singletons. Germline loops: CDR1 KGHDR, CDR2 SFDVKD. There are 16 residues in the CDR3. V lost 2 bases, J lost 11 bases, and 23 bases lay in between. Findings and limits, study-wide: CMV status of donors was not determined, possibly confounding expanded clonotype changes. Diversity was higher, and naive CD4+ cells more numerous, in long-lived donors than in aged donors.

Each sample used at least 6 million PBMCs. With regard to this clonotype: What it binds is not known.

The sequencing sample was made of blood. The chain employs TRBV24-1 and TRBJ2-5; D is possibly TRBD1 or TRBD2 (5 bases each). The receptor comes from a man aged 35 to 55 in good health. This CDR3 reads CATSDYNLGTPNEQYF. The CDR3, as DNA: TGTGCCACCAGTGATTATAACCTAGGGACGCCCAATGAGCAGTACTTC.